The 28 T cell receptor beta chains in this list originate from one sample, sequenced in a study of T cell clonality in common variable immunodeficiency (dated by TCRdb to between 2014 and 2016). The protocol used for the library was the immunoSEQ multiplex PCR assay. TCRdb retrieved this table from immuneACCESS and kept in-frame rearrangements only. Not all clones are present; in checked studies, unresolved V genes account for under half, and no reason is known for the remainder. Listed for this sample are tens of thousands of clones, none observed only a single time. Together, the top ten hold roughly 1.8% of the sample. Sequences were obtained from peripheral blood mononuclear cells. These receptors were obtained from a person aged 18-70 years in good health.

This clone was observed at least ten times. The read is 3 residues too short to cover the CDR3 end, so that end is filled in from the germline J gene. V usage is TRBV12-5 and J usage is TRBJ2-2; the match to TRBD2 covers 9 bases. The ends lost 0 bases at V and 7 bases at J; junction bases unmatched: 9. Per the germline V gene, CDR1 is LGHNT and CDR2 is FRNRAP. This CDR3 region has 17 residues. The CDR3 reads CASGLVRGGGAVGELFF. The covered CDR3 bases are TGTGCTAGTGGTTTGGTACGCGGCGGGGGGGCGGTCGGGGAG.

This clone has only a few counts. With the read ending 3 residues before the CDR3 end, the germline J gene is used to fill in that end. The genes are TRBV6-2 or TRBV6-3 and TRBJ1-2, with D possibly matching TRBD1 (5 bases). This CDR3 is 11 amino acids long. Germline V gene sequence: CDR1 MNHEY, CDR2 SVGEGT. CDR3 DNA (partial): TGTGCCAGCAGTCAGACAGTTGAC. The encoded protein is CASSQTVD. The complete CDR3 sequence is CASSQTVDYTF.

This clone was counted a few times. The read falls 3 residues short of the CDR3 end, and the missing part is taken from the germline J gene. The rearrangement links TRBV11-3 to TRBJ1-1; unclear D gene. Trimming stripped 3 bases from V and 6 bases from J, with 11 bases between. The CDR3 extends over 13 amino acids. Germline V lookup: CDR1 SGHNT, CDR2 YENEEA. The CDR3 here is CASSLSGSAEAFF. The part of the CDR3 DNA that was read is TGTGCCAGCAGCTTGAGTGGCAGCGCTGAA.

This clone has ten or more counts. Read coverage stops 3 residues before the CDR3 terminus; the germline J gene supplies the remainder. V gene TRBV19 combines with J gene TRBJ2-5; D perhaps matches TRBD2 (6 bases). Trimming took off 3 bases at V and 7 bases at J, with 9 bases between the two ends. The CDR3 length is 12 residues. The germline V gene has CDR1 LNHDA and CDR2 SQIVND (reference sequence). Here the CDR3 reads CASSIQGGTQYF. CDR3 DNA (partial): TGTGCCAGTAGTATTCAGGGAGGGACC. The whole variable domain, filled in from reference TRBV19 and TRBJ2-5, reads DGGITQSPKYLFRKEGQNVTLSCEQNLNHDAMYWYRQDPGQGLRLIYYSQIVNDFQKGDIAEGYSVSREKKESFPLTVTSAQKNPTAFYLCASSIQGGTQYFGPGTRLLVL.

In this sample, this clone turned up a few times. The read halts 3 residues ahead of the CDR3 end, with the missing end drawn from the germline J gene. V and J are TRBV19 and TRBJ1-2, with a tentative D call TRBD1 (6 bases). Germline V gene lookup returns CDR1 LNHDA and CDR2 SQIVND (reference sequence). The CDR3 consists of 12 residues. CDR3 in amino acids: CASSNGGYDYTF. The CDR3 DNA, read in part, is TGTGCCAGTAGTAATGGGGGCTACGAC.

The table lists this clone with many counts. The CDR3 end falls 3 residues outside the read, so it is completed with the germline J gene. This chain connects TRBV6-2 or TRBV6-3 to TRBJ1-1, with TRBD1 as a possible D gene (6 bases). Trimming stripped 7 bases from V and 6 bases from J, with 15 bases between. CDR1 and CDR2 from the germline V gene are MNHEY and SVGEGT. This CDR3 has 13 amino acids. The sequenced part of the CDR3 DNA is TGTGCCAGCACGGACACGGGGGGGCCTGAA. Translating gives CASTDTGGPE. The CDR3 as a whole reads CASTDTGGPEAFF.

This clone came up many times. The CDR3 goes on 3 residues after the read ends, and that part is filled in from the germline J gene. This chain joins TRBV7-2 and TRBJ2-7; 8 bases agree with TRBD1. Germline-derived CDR1 and CDR2 are SGHTA and FQGNSA. CDR3 length equals 15 residues. V lost 3 bases and J lost 0; bases outside the gene matches: 4. CDR3 DNA, as far as it was read: TGTGCCAGCAGCTTCCAGGACAGGGCCTCCTACGAG. Protein: CASSFQDRASYE. The entire CDR3 protein is CASSFQDRASYEQYF.

CDR3 DNA, as far as it was read: TGTGCCAGCAGCTTCGGGGATGGGTACGAG. Translated, it gives CASSFGDGYE. The CDR3 in its entirety is CASSFGDGYEQYF. The chain employs TRBV11-2 and TRBJ2-7; tentatively, D is TRBD2 (5 bases). The read ends 3 residues before the CDR3 terminus; that terminus is restored from the germline J gene. Trimming shortened V by 3 bases and J by 4 bases, and 10 bases separated the two germline ends. This CDR3 is 13 amino acids long. Germline-derived CDR1 and CDR2 are SGHAT and FQNNGV.

This clone came up a few times. The read finishes 3 residues shy of the CDR3 end, and the germline J gene is used to complete it. The chain links TRBV30 to TRBJ1-2; no reliable D call. The CDR3 is 14 amino acids. Germline CDR1 GTSNPN, CDR2 SVGIG (reference sequence). The sequenced part of the CDR3 DNA is TGTGCCTGGAACGCGATAGCGGCCTACAATGAC. Translated: CAWNAIAAYND. The complete CDR3 protein is CAWNAIAAYNDYTF. Supplemented by reference TRBV30 and TRBJ1-2, the full variable domain reads SQTIHQWPATLVQPVGSPLSLECTVEGTSNPNLYWYRQAAGRGLQLLFYSVGIGQISSEVPQNLSASRPQDRQFILSSKKLLLSDSGFYLCAWNAIAAYNDYTFGSGTRLTVV.

This clone was recorded many times. Coverage ceases 3 residues before the CDR3 finishes, and the germline J gene fills in the end. The chain carries TRBV6-2 or TRBV6-3 and TRBJ1-2, with 7 bases identical to TRBD1. Germline loops: CDR1 MNHEY, CDR2 SVGEGT. The CDR3 is 15 residues long. The sequenced part of the CDR3 DNA is TGTGCCAGCAGTTATAATGAACAGGGGAAGGACGGC. Translation gives CASSYNEQGKDG. In full, the CDR3 reads CASSYNEQGKDGYTF.

This clone has ten or more counts. The DNA ends 3 residues before the CDR3 does, and the rest of the CDR3 is filled in from the germline J gene. The rearrangement uses TRBV20-1 and TRBJ1-1; D unclear. This CDR3 has 10 residues. V gave up 6 bases and J gave up 5 bases, with 7 bases separating them. Germline loops: CDR1 DFQATT, CDR2 SNEGSKA (reference sequence). The sequenced CDR3 bases are TGCAGTGCCTACCGAACTGAA. This encodes CSAYRTE. The whole CDR3 region reads CSAYRTEAFF.

This clone was recorded at least ten times. The read falls 3 residues short of the CDR3 end, and the missing part is taken from the germline J gene. V and J are TRBV19 and TRBJ1-2; D is unresolved. The CDR3 is 15 amino acids. Germline V CDR1 and CDR2: LNHDA, SQIVND (reference sequence). The V end was cut by 0 bases, the J end by 7 bases, with 15 bases between. The part of the CDR3 DNA that was read is TGTGCCAGTAGTATAGATCTTCGCGGGTTTGGTGGC. As protein: CASSIDLRGFGG. The full CDR3 sequence reads CASSIDLRGFGGYTF.

To note about this clone: This may stem from a read error, because a much larger clone lies one nucleotide away. Read sequence stops 3 residues before the CDR3 end, and the germline J gene provides the missing end. J is TRBJ2-2 and V is TRBV7-2; D is unresolved. CDR3 size: 12 residues. From germline, CDR1 is SGHTA and CDR2 FQGNSA. This chain's CDR3 is CASSQQNSPLFF. Incomplete CDR3 DNA: TGTGCCAGCAGCCAACAGAATTCACCG.

About this clone: Read coverage stops 3 residues before the CDR3 terminus; the germline J gene supplies the remainder. This CDR3 is also generated by other DNA sequences in the sample. The V gene is TRBV7-9, the J gene TRBJ1-5; maybe TRBD1 (6 bases). Germline V lookup: CDR1 SEHNR, CDR2 FQNEAQ (reference sequence). V lost 5 bases to trimming and J lost 7 bases, with 15 bases between them. CDR3 length: 14 residues. The sequenced CDR3 bases are TGTGCCAGCAGCGACGCGAACAGGGACCAGCCC. The encoded protein is CASSDANRDQP. The CDR3 in its entirety is CASSDANRDQPQHF.

On this clone: The missing CDR3 end, 3 residues past where the read stops, is filled in from the germline J gene. V gene TRBV7-9 combines with J gene TRBJ2-7, with TRBD2 matching over 8 bases. Trimming removed 5 bases from V and 2 bases from J; junction bases left unmatched: 8. This CDR3 is built from 15 residues. CDR1 SEHNR and CDR2 FQNEAQ come from the germline V gene (reference sequence). The CDR3 reads CASSLQPGLAYEQYF. The CDR3 bases that were read are TGTGCCAGCAGCCTACAACCGGGACTAGCCTACGAG.

This clone was seen at least ten times. The read ends 3 residues shy of where the CDR3 ends; the end is completed using the germline J gene. The chain recombines TRBV20-1 with TRBJ1-6; TRBD1 might be the D (5 bases). In germline, CDR1 is DFQATT, CDR2 SNEGSKA (reference sequence). This CDR3 region has 16 residues. V gave up 4 bases and J gave up 5 bases, with 18 bases separating them. CDR3 amino acids: CSAKGELQENNSPLHF. The DNA read from the CDR3 is TGCAGTGCTAAAGGGGAGTTACAGGAAAATAATTCACCC.

This clone was seen many times. The read ends 3 residues before the CDR3 terminus; that terminus is restored from the germline J gene. The rearrangement links TRBV12-3 or TRBV12-4 to TRBJ1-5; D ambiguous. This CDR3 is built from 13 residues. V lost 0 bases to trimming and J lost 9 bases, with 9 bases between them. CDR3 amino acids: CASSLARRGPQHF. The DNA read from the CDR3 is TGTGCCAGCAGTTTAGCACGCCGCGGGCCC.

Concerning this clone: From the germline J gene comes the end of the CDR3, since the read stops 3 residues before it. The rearrangement joins TRBV6-1 to TRBJ1-5; the D is unclear. V was pared by 4 bases and J by 0 bases, with 13 bases between. The CDR3 is made up of 16 amino acids. Per the germline V gene, CDR1 is MNHNS and CDR2 is SASEGT. The part of the CDR3 DNA that was read is TGTGCCAGCAGTGGTGGTGAGGCCGATAGCAATCAGCCC. It codes for CASSGGEADSNQP. In full, the CDR3 is CASSGGEADSNQPQHF.

As regards this clone: The CDR3 extends 3 residues past the end of the read, so its final part is completed from the germline J gene. The chain couples TRBV2 to TRBJ1-1; 11 bases fit TRBD1. The germline gives CDR1 SNHLY, CDR2 FYNNEI. The CDR3 consists of 14 residues. J gave up 5 bases and V 5 bases, and 4 bases lay outside the gene matches. CDR3 sequence reads: CASSRTGGRTEAFF. CDR3 bases read: TGTGCCAGCAGTCGGACAGGGGGCCGGACTGAA.

This clone was seen a handful of times. The read gets to within 3 residues of the CDR3 end, and the germline J gene fills in the rest. The rearrangement uses TRBV7-6 and TRBJ2-7; 14 bases map to TRBD2. V lost 3 bases, J lost 2 bases, and 3 bases stayed unmatched. Germline CDR1 reads SGHVS; CDR2 reads FNYEAQ. This CDR3 is 16 amino acids long. The covered CDR3 bases are TGTGCCAGCAGCTTGAGGACTAGCGGGGGGCCCTACGAG. Translated: CASSLRTSGGPYE. The whole CDR3 region reads CASSLRTSGGPYEQYF.

At least ten counts were recorded for this clone. The junction shows a germline mismatch at one end, possibly a read error. The read ends 3 residues before the CDR3 terminus; that terminus is restored from the germline J gene. The chain uses TRBV7-7 and TRBJ2-3, with a weak D call TRBD2 (5 bases). Germline lookup yields CDR1 SSHAT and CDR2 FNYEAQ (reference sequence). The CDR3 is 13 amino acids. The CDR3: CASSLAQGDTQYF. Incomplete CDR3 DNA: TGTGCTAGCAGCTTAGCGCAAGGAGATACG.

This clone occurred many times. The missing CDR3 end, 3 residues past where the read stops, is filled in from the germline J gene. The chain is built from TRBV20-1 and TRBJ1-2; 7 bases are a match to TRBD1. This CDR3 has 14 residues. Germline lookup yields CDR1 DFQATT and CDR2 SNEGSKA (reference sequence). J lost 5 bases, V lost 0 bases, and 6 bases had no gene match. CDR3 DNA, as far as it was read: TGCAGTGCTAGAGAGGACAGGCCCTGGTATGGC. It yields the protein CSAREDRPWYG. The CDR3, in full, reads CSAREDRPWYGYTF.

Many counts were recorded for this clone. The CDR3 end is not reached by the read, which stops 3 residues before it; the germline J gene fills it in. This chain links TRBV11-3 with TRBJ2-1; tentative D call: TRBD2 (6 bases). Deletions cut 3 bases from V and 4 bases from J, with 10 bases between. CDR1 is SGHNT and CDR2 is YENEEA in the germline V gene. The CDR3 contains 14 residues. The CDR3 loop reads CASSFGDSYNEQFF. Partial CDR3 DNA: TGTGCCAGCAGCTTCGGGGACTCTTACAATGAG.

About this clone: Coverage ceases 3 residues before the CDR3 finishes, and the germline J gene fills in the end. The chain combines TRBV7-2 with TRBJ2-3; TRBD2 aligns across 7 bases. Germline V gene data show CDR1 as SGHTA and CDR2 as FQGNSA. The CDR3 spans 15 residues. CDR3 sequence reads: CASSAGTTHQETQYF. The DNA read from the CDR3 is TGTGCCAGCAGCGCAGGGACTACTCATCAAGAGACG. The complete variable domain, with remaining parts taken from reference TRBV7-2 and TRBJ2-3, reads GAGVSQSPSNKVTEKGKDVELRCDPISGHTALYWYRQSLGQGLEFLIYFQGNSAPDKSGLPSDRFSAERTGGSVSTLTIQRTQQEDSAVYLCASSAGTTHQETQYFGPGTRLTVL.

Concerning this clone: The CDR3 end falls 3 residues outside the read, so it is completed with the germline J gene. V is TRBV20-1 and J is TRBJ1-1, with D unclear. Trimming cost V 6 bases and J 6 bases, with 14 bases left between them. The CDR3 loop spans 12 amino acids. Per the germline V gene, CDR1 is DFQATT and CDR2 is SNEGSKA (reference sequence). Incomplete CDR3 DNA: TGCAGTGCACCAGCGGGGTGGGCTGAA. Encoded protein: CSAPAGWAE. The full-length CDR3 reads as CSAPAGWAEAFF.

This clone has a count of ten or more. The CDR3 goes on 3 residues after the read ends, and that part is filled in from the germline J gene. The chain employs TRBV7-8 and TRBJ2-3; 7 bases line up with TRBD2. The CDR3 is made up of 16 amino acids. Germline V lookup: CDR1 SGHVS, CDR2 FQNEAQ. V lost 2 bases, J lost 6 bases, and 11 bases stayed unmatched. The chain's CDR3 is CASSLRTRGGSDTQYF. Partial CDR3 DNA: TGTGCCAGCAGCTTAAGGACTAGGGGAGGGAGTGATACG.

A remark on this clone: The sequenced fragment ends 3 residues before the CDR3 boundary, so the rest is inferred from the germline J gene. The chain couples TRBV19 to TRBJ2-2; perhaps TRBD1 as D (5 bases). The CDR3 is made up of 15 amino acids. CDR1 and CDR2 (germline): LNHDA, SQIVND (reference sequence). The CDR3 loop reads CASMSRGSGANVLFF. The sequenced part of the CDR3 DNA is TGTGCCAGTATGAGCCGCGGCTCTGGGGCCAACGTG. The full variable domain, its missing parts supplied by reference TRBV19 and TRBJ2-2, is DGGITQSPKYLFRKEGQNVTLSCEQNLNHDAMYWYRQDPGQGLRLIYYSQIVNDFQKGDIAEGYSVSREKKESFPLTVTSAQKNPTAFYLCASMSRGSGANVLFFGEGSRLTVL.

This clone was counted ten times or more. From the germline J gene comes the end of the CDR3, since the read stops 3 residues before it. The chain couples TRBV20-1 to TRBJ2-3, with 7 bases that match TRBD1. The ends lost 4 bases at V and 0 bases at J; junction bases unmatched: 7. The CDR3 is 15 residues long. Germline assignment: CDR1 DFQATT and CDR2 SNEGSKA (reference sequence). CDR3 residues: CSAIDRATSTDTQYF. The sequenced CDR3 bases are TGCAGTGCTATAGACAGGGCAACTAGCACAGATACG.